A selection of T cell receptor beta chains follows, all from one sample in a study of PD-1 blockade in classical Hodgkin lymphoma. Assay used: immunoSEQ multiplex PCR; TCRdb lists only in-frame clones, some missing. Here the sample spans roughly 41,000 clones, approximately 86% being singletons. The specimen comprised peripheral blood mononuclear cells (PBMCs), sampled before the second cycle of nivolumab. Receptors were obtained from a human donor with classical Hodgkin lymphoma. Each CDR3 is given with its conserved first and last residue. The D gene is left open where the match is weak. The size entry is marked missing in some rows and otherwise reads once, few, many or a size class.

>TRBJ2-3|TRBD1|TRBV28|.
CATSAGGYGDTQYF
TGTGCCACCTCCGCAGGGGGCTATGGAGATACGCAGTATTTT
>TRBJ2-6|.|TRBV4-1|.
CASTLTLWANVLTF
TGCGCCAGCACCTTAACCCTTTGGGCCAACGTCCTGACTTTC
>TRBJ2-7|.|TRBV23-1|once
CASSQSPSPLFYEQYF
TGCGCCAGCAGTCAATCGCCAAGTCCCCTGTTTTACGAGCAGTACTTC
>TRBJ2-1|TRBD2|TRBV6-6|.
CASSYDRLAGVEQFF
TGTGCCAGCAGTTACGATAGACTAGCGGGAGTCGAGCAGTTCTTC
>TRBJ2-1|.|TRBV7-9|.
CASSFGRVNEQFF
TGTGCCAGCAGCTTCGGCCGAGTCAATGAGCAGTTCTTC
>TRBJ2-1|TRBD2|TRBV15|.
CATSVPGGPGNEQFF
TGTGCCACCAGCGTGCCGGGAGGGCCGGGCAATGAGCAGTTCTTC
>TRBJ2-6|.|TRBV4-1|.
CASSQLRIAGANVLTF
TGCGCCAGCAGCCAACTTAGGATTGCTGGGGCCAACGTCCTGACTTTC
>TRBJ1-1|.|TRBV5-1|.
CASSFSGGSTEAFF
TGCGCCAGCAGCTTCTCCGGGGGGAGCACTGAAGCTTTCTTT
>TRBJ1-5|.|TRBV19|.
CASSNGRVQEQPQHF
TGTGCCAGTAGTAATGGCAGGGTGCAGGAGCAGCCCCAGCATTTT
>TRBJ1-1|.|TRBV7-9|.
CASYSTVEAFF
TGTGCCAGCTACTCGACAGTTGAAGCTTTCTTT
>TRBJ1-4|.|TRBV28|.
CASSPAEARAVKLFF
TGTGCCAGCAGCCCCGCCGAGGCACGGGCGGTAAAACTGTTTTTT
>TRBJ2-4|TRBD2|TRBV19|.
CASSKGGNIQYF
TGTGCCAGTAGTAAGGGAGGGAACATTCAGTACTTC
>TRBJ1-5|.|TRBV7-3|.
CASSLARVISNQPQHF
TGTGCCAGCAGCTTAGCGAGGGTGATCAGCAATCAGCCCCAGCATTTT
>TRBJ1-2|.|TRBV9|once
CASSSSARVYTF
TGTGCCAGCAGCTCAAGTGCACGTGTCTACACCTTC
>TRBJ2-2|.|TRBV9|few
CASSPAGSRTGELFF
TGTGCCAGCAGCCCGGCGGGGAGCCGCACCGGGGAGCTGTTTTTT
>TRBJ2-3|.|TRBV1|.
CTSSQDLLPPWDTDTQYF
TGCACCAGCAGCCAAGATTTGTTACCGCCTTGGGACACAGATACGCAGTATTTT
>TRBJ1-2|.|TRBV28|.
CASSYIRAGDGYTF
TGTGCCAGCAGTTACATTCGGGCAGGGGATGGCTACACCTTC
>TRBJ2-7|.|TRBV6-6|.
CASSQVGRGEQYF
TGTGCCAGCAGCCAAGTAGGGCGTGGCGAGCAGTACTTC
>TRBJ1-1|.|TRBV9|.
CASSVEGFPRDTEAFF
TGTGCCAGCAGCGTAGAGGGGTTCCCGAGGGACACTGAAGCTTTCTTT
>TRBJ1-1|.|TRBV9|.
CASSRGYRVDTEAFF
TGTGCCAGCAGCCGTGGGTACAGGGTGGACACTGAAGCTTTCTTT
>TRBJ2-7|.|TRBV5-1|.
CASSLDRGGDSYEQYF
TGCGCCAGCAGCTTGGATCGGGGTGGGGACTCCTACGAGCAGTACTTC
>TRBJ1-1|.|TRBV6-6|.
CASGFLNTEAFF
TGTGCCAGCGGATTCTTGAACACTGAAGCTTTCTTT
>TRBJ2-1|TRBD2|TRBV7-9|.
CASSLVPSSGGYNEQFF
TGTGCCAGCAGCTTAGTCCCCTCTAGCGGGGGGTACAATGAGCAGTTCTTC
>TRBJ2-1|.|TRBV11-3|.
CASSPTSNEQFF
TGTGCCAGCAGCCCTACTAGCAATGAGCAGTTCTTC
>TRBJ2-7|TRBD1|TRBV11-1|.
CASSFPGQVEEQYF
TGTGCCAGCAGCTTCCCGGGACAGGTCGAGGAGCAGTACTTC
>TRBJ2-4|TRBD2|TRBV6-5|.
CASSYGTSEDHF
TGTGCCAGCAGTTACGGTACTAGCGAGGATCACTTC
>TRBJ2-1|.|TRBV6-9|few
CASSSLGGAWGPYNEQFF
TGTGCCAGCAGTTCCTTAGGGGGAGCGTGGGGACCCTACAATGAGCAGTTCTTC
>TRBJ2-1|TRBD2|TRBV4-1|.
CASSPGLAGIGFF
TGCGCCAGCAGCCCGGGACTAGCGGGAATCGGTTTCTTC
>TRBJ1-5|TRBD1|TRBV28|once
CASRPGGDRDQPQHF
TGTGCCAGCAGACCCGGGGGGGACAGGGATCAGCCCCAGCATTTT
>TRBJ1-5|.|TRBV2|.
CASSIERGNQPQHF
TGTGCCAGCAGTATCGAGCGGGGCAATCAGCCCCAGCATTTT
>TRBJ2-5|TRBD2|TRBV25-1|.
CASSELGLAGGLGETQYF
TGTGCCAGCAGTGAACTGGGACTAGCGGGAGGGCTGGGAGAGACCCAGTACTTC
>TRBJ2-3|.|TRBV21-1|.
CASIPAVGSTDTQYF
TGTGCCAGCATTCCCGCAGTGGGGAGCACAGATACGCAGTATTTT
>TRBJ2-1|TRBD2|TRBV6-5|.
CASSPGLAYNEQFF
TGTGCCAGCAGCCCCGGACTAGCGTACAATGAGCAGTTCTTC
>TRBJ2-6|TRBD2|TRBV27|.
CASSERLAGNSGANVLTF
TGTGCCAGCAGCGAAAGACTAGCGGGGAACTCTGGGGCCAACGTCCTGACTTTC
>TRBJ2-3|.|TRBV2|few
CASSEMASEPTDTQYF
TGTGCCAGCAGTGAAATGGCTAGCGAGCCCACAGATACGCAGTATTTT
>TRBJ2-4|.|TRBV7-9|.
CASSLKGRSAKNIQYF
TGTGCCAGCAGCTTAAAGGGCCGCTCGGCCAAAAACATTCAGTACTTC
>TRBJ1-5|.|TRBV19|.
CASRWGGNQPQHF
TGTGCCAGTAGGTGGGGGGGCAATCAGCCCCAGCATTTT
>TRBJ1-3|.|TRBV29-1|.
CAEISGNTIYF
TGCGCCGAGATCTCTGGAAACACCATATATTTT
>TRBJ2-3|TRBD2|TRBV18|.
CASSQGLAGRVHPQYF
TGTGCCAGCTCACAGGGACTAGCGGGGAGGGTTCATCCGCAGTATTTT
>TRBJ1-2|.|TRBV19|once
CASSIVNRGHTF
TGTGCCAGTAGTATAGTTAACCGCGGTCACACCTTC
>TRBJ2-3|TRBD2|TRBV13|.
CASSLVLAGGPTQYF
TGTGCCAGCAGCTTGGTTTTAGCGGGAGGGCCTACGCAGTATTTT
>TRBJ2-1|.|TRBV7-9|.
CASSFKAGWSYNEQFF
TGTGCCAGCAGCTTCAAGGCGGGATGGTCCTACAATGAGCAGTTCTTC